The 28 T cell receptor beta chains below all came from one sample that was sequenced in a study of T cell responses to AZD1222 COVID-19 vaccine (TCRdb year 2021). Per the publication, the time point label means: baseline before first vaccination. Library method: the immunoSEQ multiplex PCR assay. TCRdb holds this immuneACCESS table with in-frame rearrangements only. Some clones are missing; in checked studies, unresolved V genes explain under half, and the rest has no known cause. For this sample the table gives some 150,000 clones, of which approximately 88% were detected only once. Approximately 16% of the sample goes to the ten largest clones. Sequencing was performed on peripheral blood, taken on day 0 of AZD1222 vaccination. The receptors were sampled from an adult in good health.

V and J are TRBV7-9 and TRBJ2-6; D tentatively fits TRBD1 or TRBD2 (5 bases each). Trimming pared 8 bases from V and 0 bases from J, leaving 17 bases between. Per the germline V gene, CDR1 is SEHNR and CDR2 is FQNEAQ (reference sequence). This CDR3 comprises 17 residues. CDR3: CASLSPGAASGANVLTF. The CDR3 DNA sequence: TGTGCCAGCCTCTCCCCCGGGGCTGCCTCTGGGGCCAACGTCCTGACTTTC.

The V and J genes are TRBV2 and TRBJ2-7; the D is unclear. Trimming cost V 3 bases and J 5 bases, with 8 bases left between them. CDR1 is SNHLY, CDR2 FYNNEI, per germline. CDR3 size: 12 residues. CDR3 DNA: TGTGCCAGCAGTGACCAGGTTCACGAGCAGTACTTC. Residues: CASSDQVHEQYF.

The rearrangement uses TRBV15 and TRBJ2-1; 8 bases align to TRBD2. Germline V gene lookup returns CDR1 LNHNV and CDR2 YYDKDF (reference sequence). The CDR3 spans 14 residues. Germline trimming cut 4 bases from V and 8 bases from J; bases unmatched to any gene: 7. The CDR3 loop reads CATSNRGGGHEQFF. The CDR3 DNA is TGTGCCACCAGCAACCGGGGGGGCGGGCATGAGCAGTTCTTC.

This chain joins TRBV27 and TRBJ1-5, with D possibly being TRBD1 (6 bases). This CDR3 has 13 amino acids. Germline V gene lookup returns CDR1 MNHEY and CDR2 SMNVEV (reference sequence). The V and J ends lost 6 bases and 7 bases respectively, with 13 bases between them. CDR3 in amino acids: CASSHGQSQPQHF. The CDR3 coding sequence is TGTGCCAGCAGCCACGGACAGTCCCAGCCCCAGCATTTT.

The V gene is TRBV27, the J gene TRBJ1-4; D uncertain. Trimming stripped 3 bases from V and 8 bases from J, with 13 bases between. The germline V gene has CDR1 MNHEY and CDR2 SMNVEV (reference sequence). This CDR3 spans 14 amino acids. For the CDR3, the DNA is TGTGCCAGCAGTTTTACGGGGTTAAACGAAAAACTGTTTTTT. Translation: CASSFTGLNEKLFF.

As regards this clone: The junction departs from the called germline gene at one end, perhaps through a read error. This chain links TRBV7-7 with TRBJ1-6; 7 bases agree with TRBD1. The V gene's germline CDR1 is SSHAT and CDR2 FNYEAQ (reference sequence). There are 13 residues in the CDR3. The CDR3 sequence is CASSLGGNSPLHF. The CDR3, as DNA: TGTGCTAGCAGCTTAGGGGGCAATTCACCCCTCCACTTT.

V is TRBV6-4 and J is TRBJ2-3, with TRBD2 as a possible D gene (7 bases). Trimming took 6 bases from V and 5 from J, leaving 27 bases between them. The CDR3 spans 18 residues. The germline V gene encodes CDR1 MRHNA and CDR2 SNTAGT. The CDR3 loop reads CASSPGLVSGGAGDTQYF. CDR3 bases: TGTGCCAGCAGCCCCGGACTAGTTAGTGGGGGGGCCGGAGATACGCAGTATTTT.

The chain links TRBV28 to TRBJ1-1, with TRBD1 matching over 8 bases. There are 16 residues in the CDR3. In germline, CDR1 is MDHEN, CDR2 SYDVKM. Trimming removed 5 bases from V and 3 bases from J; junction bases left unmatched: 11. The CDR3 is CASSQARGRGDTEAFF. CDR3 sequence (DNA): TGTGCCAGCAGTCAAGCCAGGGGGCGCGGGGACACTGAAGCTTTCTTT.

V usage is TRBV5-1 and J usage is TRBJ1-1, with TRBD1 matching 10 bases. V lost 6 bases to trimming and J lost 5 bases; unmatched junction nucleotides: 7. This CDR3 contains 14 residues. The germline V gene has CDR1 SGHRS and CDR2 YFSETQ. The CDR3 nucleotides are TGCGCCAGCACCCGACAGGGGGCGGGTACTGAAGCTTTCTTT. This encodes CASTRQGAGTEAFF.

V usage is TRBV27 and J usage is TRBJ2-5; 7 bases fit TRBD1. CDR3 length: 15 residues. Germline CDR1 is MNHEY and CDR2 is SMNVEV (reference sequence). V dropped 5 bases and J dropped 5; count of bases not matched to a gene: 11. The CDR3 loop is CASSPSTGIGETQYF. The CDR3 DNA is TGTGCCAGCAGTCCCTCGACAGGGATAGGTGAGACCCAGTACTTC.

V and J are TRBV27 and TRBJ2-5; 10 nucleotides align to TRBD2. CDR3 size: 15 residues. Germline loops: CDR1 MNHEY, CDR2 SMNVEV (reference sequence). The J segment lost 5 bases and the V segment lost 5 bases, leaving 8 bases of the junction unmatched. In nucleotides, the CDR3 is TGTGCCAGCAGTATTGAGCGGGGGGGCCGGGAGACCCAGTACTTC. As protein: CASSIERGGRETQYF.

This clone showed up just once. In nucleotides, the CDR3 is TGTGCCAGCAGGGTAACGGGCGGCTCAAATGAAAAACTGTTTTTT. Residues: CASRVTGGSNEKLFF. This chain links TRBV6-5 with TRBJ1-4, with D uncertain. Deletions cut 6 bases from V and 5 bases from J, with 16 bases between. The CDR3 consists of 15 residues. The germline V gene has CDR1 MNHEY and CDR2 SVGAGI.

The chain is built from TRBV6-5 and TRBJ1-2; perhaps TRBD1 as D (6 bases). The germline V and J ends were trimmed by 6 bases and 3 bases, with 11 bases remaining between them. The CDR3 has 13 residues. The germline CDR1 and CDR2 sequences are MNHEY and SVGAGI. CDR3 in DNA: TGTGCCAGCAGGTCGACAGGCCACTATGGCTACACCTTC. This gives the protein CASRSTGHYGYTF.

This clone was detected only once. V is TRBV27 and J is TRBJ1-5, with D maybe TRBD1 (5 bases). CDR1 MNHEY and CDR2 SMNVEV come from the germline V gene (reference sequence). With 5 bases removed from V and 2 bases from J, the gap between germline ends came to 10 bases. The CDR3 totals 14 residues. CDR3 bases: TGTGCCAGCAGTAGGGGTTTGGGCAATCAGCCCCAGCATTTT. It yields the protein CASSRGLGNQPQHF.

The chain carries TRBV4-3 and TRBJ1-3; D gene unclear. The CDR3 has 15 residues. CDR1 is LGHNA, CDR2 YSLEER, per germline. The V end lost 0 bases, the J end lost 3 bases, and 9 bases lay between the germline ends. CDR3 protein: CASSQDDGRGNTIYF. The CDR3 nucleotides are TGCGCCAGCAGCCAAGATGACGGGCGTGGAAACACCATATATTTT.

J is TRBJ2-2 and V is TRBV28, with a tentative D call TRBD1 (6 bases). V lost 6 bases and J lost 2, with 16 bases in between. The germline V gene encodes CDR1 MDHEN and CDR2 SYDVKM. The CDR3 spans 16 residues. The CDR3: CASRLAGTTNTGELFF. The CDR3 coding sequence is TGTGCCAGCAGACTCGCCGGGACAACTAACACCGGGGAGCTGTTTTTT. Looking up the rest from reference TRBV28 and TRBJ2-2 gives the full variable domain: DVKVTQSSRYLVKRTGEKVFLECVQDMDHENMFWYRQDPGLGLRLIYFSYDVKMKEKGDIPEGYSVSREKKERFSLILESASTNQTSMYLCASRLAGTTNTGELFFGEGSRLTVL.

The CDR3 DNA follows: TGCGCCAGCAGCGAGGAGGAGGACTATGGCTACACCTTC. Protein: CASSEEEDYGYTF. V usage is TRBV4-3 and J usage is TRBJ1-2, with D uncertain. Trimming stripped 5 bases from V and 3 bases from J, with 10 bases between. The CDR3 has 13 amino acids. The germline V gene encodes CDR1 LGHNA and CDR2 YSLEER.

The chain combines TRBV28 with TRBJ1-2; the D gene is possibly TRBD1 (6 bases). The CDR3 loop spans 14 amino acids. The V gene's germline CDR1 is MDHEN and CDR2 SYDVKM. The germline V and J ends were trimmed by 6 bases and 6 bases, with 17 bases remaining between them. The CDR3 sequence: CASRFPTGRDGYTF. As DNA, the CDR3 is TGTGCCAGCAGGTTCCCCACAGGGAGAGATGGCTACACCTTC.

The chain uses TRBV20-1 and TRBJ2-7; possible D gene TRBD2, 5 bases. The V end was cut by 3 bases, the J end by 3 bases, with 12 bases between. The germline V gene encodes CDR1 DFQATT and CDR2 SNEGSKA (reference sequence). The CDR3 sequence is 13 residues long. The CDR3 nucleotides are TGCAGTGCTAGTGGCGACTATGTCTACGAGCAGTACTTC. This sequence encodes CSASGDYVYEQYF.

This chain connects TRBV12-3 or TRBV12-4 to TRBJ1-6, with 9 bases fitting TRBD1. The V and J ends lost 3 bases and 18 bases, in that order; junction bases with no gene match: 6. The CDR3 consists of 12 residues. In DNA form, the CDR3 reads TGTGCCAGCAGTTTTGAGGGGACAGGGAACCACTTT. Protein sequence: CASSFEGTGNHF.

This clone was observed a single time. This chain links TRBV10-3 with TRBJ2-2; 9 bases align to TRBD2. Germline lookup yields CDR1 ENHRY and CDR2 SYGVKD. This CDR3 has 13 residues. V gave up 7 bases and J gave up 6 bases; unmatched junction bases: 3. CDR3 region: CAINPSGAGELFF. The CDR3 DNA is TGTGCCATCAACCCTAGCGGGGCCGGGGAGCTGTTTTTT.

The chain carries TRBV14 and TRBJ1-2, with D uncertain. In germline, CDR1 is SGHDN, CDR2 FVKESK. This CDR3 is 13 amino acids long. Trimming removed 0 bases from V and 5 bases from J, with 7 bases in between. CDR3 coding DNA: TGTGCCAGCAGCCAAGATTTGGGGTATGGCTACACCTTC. The encoded protein is CASSQDLGYGYTF.

The genes are TRBV5-1 and TRBJ2-7, with TRBD1 matching 9 bases. CDR1 and CDR2 (germline): SGHRS, YFSETQ. The length of the CDR3 is 15 residues. The junction had 7 bases not matched to a gene; V was cut back by 0 bases and J by 6 bases. The CDR3 DNA sequence: TGCGCCAGCAGCTTGGGAGGGACAGGGTCTATCGAGCAGTACTTC. This encodes CASSLGGTGSIEQYF.

The chain combines TRBV3-1 (or the pseudogene TRBV3-2) with TRBJ2-7, with 11 bases lining up with TRBD1. Germline CDR1 and CDR2: LGHDT and YNNKEL (reference sequence). V was pared by 1 base and J by 5 bases, with 7 bases of the junction left unmatched. This CDR3 is built from 16 residues. The CDR3 protein is CASSQGGTGGFHEQYF. The CDR3, as DNA: TGTGCCAGCAGCCAAGGAGGGACAGGGGGTTTCCACGAGCAGTACTTC.

The J gene is TRBJ2-5, the V gene TRBV11-2; the D gene is possibly TRBD2 (5 bases). V shed 3 bases and J shed 5 bases, with 16 bases lying between them. The CDR3 is 15 amino acids. The V gene's germline CDR1 is SGHAT and CDR2 FQNNGV. Written as DNA, the CDR3 is TGTGCCAGCAGCTTCTGGGAGAGTACGCAGGAGACCCAGTACTTC. Its translation is CASSFWESTQETQYF.

V and J are TRBV2 and TRBJ2-7, with a possible D match to TRBD2 (5 bases). Germline V gene data show CDR1 as SNHLY and CDR2 as FYNNEI. CDR3 length: 14 amino acids. The ends were cut back, 6 bases at V and 3 bases at J, with 15 bases in the middle. CDR3 amino acids: CASRDYRSRYEQYF. DNA for the CDR3: TGTGCCAGCAGAGACTACAGATCCCGCTACGAGCAGTACTTC. The variable domain in full, with the rest retrieved from reference TRBV2 and TRBJ2-7, is EPEVTQTPSHQVTQMGQEVILRCVPISNHLYFYWYRQILGQKVEFLVSFYNNEISEKSEIFDDQFSVERPDGSNFTLKIRSTKLEDSAMYFCASRDYRSRYEQYFGPGTRLTVT.

This clone was detected only once. The chain recombines TRBV7-8 with TRBJ2-2; no reliable D call. CDR1 and CDR2 (germline): SGHVS, FQNEAQ. Trimming removed 0 bases at V and 1 base at J, with 6 bases between. The CDR3 covers 15 residues. CDR3 in DNA: TGTGCCAGCAGCTTAGCGGCAGGGAACACCGGGGAGCTGTTTTTT. Protein: CASSLAAGNTGELFF. Looking up the rest from reference TRBV7-8 and TRBJ2-2 gives the full variable domain: GAGVSQSPRYKVAKRGQDVALRCDPISGHVSLFWYQQALGQGPEFLTYFQNEAQLDKSGLPSDRFFAERPEGSVSTLKIQRTQQEDSAVYLCASSLAAGNTGELFFGEGSRLTVL.

The chain combines TRBV7-2 with TRBJ1-6; 11 positions match TRBD1. V lost 0 bases, J lost 9 bases, and 7 bases stayed unmatched. The CDR3 length is 17 residues. Germline assignment: CDR1 SGHTA and CDR2 FQGNSA. CDR3: CASSLAGGQGAGSPLHF. As DNA, the CDR3 is TGTGCCAGCAGCTTAGCGGGAGGACAGGGGGCCGGTTCACCCCTCCACTTT.